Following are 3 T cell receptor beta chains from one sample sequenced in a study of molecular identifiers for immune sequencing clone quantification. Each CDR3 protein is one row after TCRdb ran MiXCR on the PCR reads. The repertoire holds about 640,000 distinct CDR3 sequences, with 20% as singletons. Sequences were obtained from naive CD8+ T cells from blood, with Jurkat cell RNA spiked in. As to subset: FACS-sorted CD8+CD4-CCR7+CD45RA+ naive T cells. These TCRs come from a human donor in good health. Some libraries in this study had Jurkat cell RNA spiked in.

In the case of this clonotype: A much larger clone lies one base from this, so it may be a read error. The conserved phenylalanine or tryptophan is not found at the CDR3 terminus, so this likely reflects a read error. In DNA form, the CDR3 reads TGTGCCAGCAGCCCCGAGACAGATTTCTACGAGCAGTACTCC. Translated, it gives CASSPETDFYEQYS. This rearrangement joins TRBV11-2 to TRBJ2-7, with D perhaps matching TRBD1 (5 bases). Trimming shortened V by 5 bases and J by 3 bases, and 14 bases separated the two germline ends. Germline assignment: CDR1 SGHAT and CDR2 FQNNGV. The CDR3 is 14 amino acids.

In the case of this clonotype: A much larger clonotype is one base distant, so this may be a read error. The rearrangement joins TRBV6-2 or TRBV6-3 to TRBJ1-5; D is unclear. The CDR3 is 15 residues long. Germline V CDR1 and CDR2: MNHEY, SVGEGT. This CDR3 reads CASSPSLYSDQPQHF. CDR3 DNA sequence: TGTGCCAGCAGTCCGAGTCTATATAGCGATCAGCCCCAGCATTTT.

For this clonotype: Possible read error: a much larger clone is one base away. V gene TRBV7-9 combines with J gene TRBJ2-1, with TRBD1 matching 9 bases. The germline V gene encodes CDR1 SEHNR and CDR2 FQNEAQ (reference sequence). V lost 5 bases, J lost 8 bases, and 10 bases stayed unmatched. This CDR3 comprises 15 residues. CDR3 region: CASSRRTGAGDEQFF. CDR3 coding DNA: TGTGCCAGCAGCAGGCGGACAGGGGCGGGGGATGAGCAGTTCTTC.